This T cell receptor beta chain was captured in a study of T cells in Graves' hyperthyroidism and ophthalmopathy. TCR beta CDR3 regions were amplified from RNA transcripts. When the TCR CDR3 underwent first-round RT-PCR, the HTBI primer set was used. A single record per CDR3 protein comes from TCRdb applying MiXCR to the multiplex PCR reads. Counted here are fewer than 400,000 distinct CDR3 sequences, 11% to 15% occurring once; the ten biggest clones make up 25% to 30%. In its sample, this clonotype was seen many times. The germline V gene has CDR1 SQVTM and CDR2 ANQGSEA. V lost 4 bases to trimming and J lost 2 bases, with 18 bases between them. The CDR3 extends over 15 amino acids.

V and J are TRBV29-1 and TRBJ2-7; tentatively, D is TRBD1 or TRBD2 (6 bases each). The sequenced sample was blood. This TCR derives from a man aged 45-65 years with Graves' ophthalmopathy. CDR3 loop: CSVVSGGGTTYEQYF. As DNA, the CDR3 is TGCAGCGTTGTATCTGGAGGCGGGACAACCTACGAGCAGTACTTC.